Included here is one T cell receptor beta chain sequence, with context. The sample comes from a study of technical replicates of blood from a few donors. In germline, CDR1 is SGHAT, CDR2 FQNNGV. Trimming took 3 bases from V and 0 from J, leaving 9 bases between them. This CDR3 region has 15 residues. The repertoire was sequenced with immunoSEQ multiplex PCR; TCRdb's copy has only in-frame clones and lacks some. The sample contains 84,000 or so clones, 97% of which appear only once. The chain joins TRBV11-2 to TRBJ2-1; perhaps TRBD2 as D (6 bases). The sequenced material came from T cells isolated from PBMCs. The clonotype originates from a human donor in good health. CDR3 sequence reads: CASSFGGSSYNEQFF. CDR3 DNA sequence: TGTGCCAGCAGCTTCGGAGGGAGCTCCTACAATGAGCAGTTCTTC.